The 23 T cell receptor beta chains in this list originate from one sample, sequenced in a study of shared clonotypes between healthy human individuals. Here immunoSEQ multiplex PCR was the method, and the copy in TCRdb shows in-frame clones only, minus some. The repertoire holds about 1.1 million clones, with approximately 80% as singletons. The sequencing sample was made of memory CD4+ T cells from PBMCs. The subset was: CD45RA-negative fraction. The origin of the receptors is a man between 18 and 35 years old in good health. Some clones in this sample may be carry-over from other donors' samples.

The chain carries TRBV5-6 and TRBJ2-7, with D possibly TRBD1 on 6 matching bases. V shed 4 bases and J shed 5 bases, with 16 bases lying between them. The CDR3 loop spans 14 amino acids. Germline-derived CDR1 and CDR2 are SGHDT and YYEEEE. Here the CDR3 reads CASSITGSWDEQYF. Written as DNA, the CDR3 is TGTGCCAGCAGCATAACAGGGTCTTGGGACGAGCAGTACTTC.

The chain uses TRBV5-1 and TRBJ2-5; no reliable D call. CDR1 is SGHRS and CDR2 is YFSETQ in the germline V gene. Trimming pared 4 bases from V and 2 bases from J, leaving 9 bases between. This CDR3 has 13 residues. The CDR3 DNA is TGCGCCAGCAGCCCGAACATTCAAGAGACCCAGTACTTC. It translates to CASSPNIQETQYF.

This clone was recorded a few times. The V gene is TRBV5-6, the J gene TRBJ1-2, with 7 bases fitting TRBD1. Germline lookup yields CDR1 SGHDT and CDR2 YYEEEE. After removal of 4 bases from V and 8 bases from J, the junction contained 11 bases not matched to a gene. The CDR3 consists of 14 residues. CDR3 sequence reads: CASSPNRGMRGYTF. In DNA form, the CDR3 reads TGTGCCAGCAGCCCCAACAGGGGAATGCGGGGCTACACCTTC.

The rearrangement uses TRBV6-1 and TRBJ1-1; 7 nucleotides match TRBD1. The CDR3 contains 13 residues. The junction had 3 bases not matched to a gene; V was cut back by 6 bases and J by 2 bases. CDR1 MNHNS and CDR2 SASEGT come from the germline V gene. DNA of the CDR3: TGTGCCAGCAGGGGGGACAGAAACACTGAAGCTTTCTTT. Translating gives CASRGDRNTEAFF.

The J gene is TRBJ2-3, the V gene TRBV18, with 12 nucleotides matching TRBD2. The CDR3 has 16 amino acids. After removal of 3 bases from V and 0 bases from J, the junction contained 1 base not matched to a gene. Germline V CDR1 and CDR2: KGHSH, LQKENI. The CDR3, as DNA: TGTGCCAGCTCACCTGGGACTAGCGGGAGCACAGATACGCAGTATTTT. Its protein is CASSPGTSGSTDTQYF.

The chain has TRBV7-2 and TRBJ2-7; TRBD1 matches 10 bases. Unmatched junction bases numbered 6, after V lost 1 base and J lost 3 bases. CDR3 length: 16 amino acids. Per germline, CDR1 SGHTA and CDR2 FQGNSA. CDR3 sequence (DNA): TGTGCCAGCAGCTTAGACCTGACAGGGGGCCTCTACGAGCAGTACTTC. It translates to CASSLDLTGGLYEQYF.

This chain uses TRBV30 with TRBJ2-7; D gene unclear. The CDR3 has 11 amino acids. Germline V lookup: CDR1 GTSNPN, CDR2 SVGIG (reference sequence). V was pared by 2 bases and J by 5 bases, with 7 bases between. Here the CDR3 DNA reads TGTGCCTGGAGTAGCCAGAACGAGCAGTACTTC. Amino acids: CAWSSQNEQYF.

V gene TRBV10-3 combines with J gene TRBJ1-3, with D possibly being TRBD1 (5 bases). V was clipped by 0 bases and J by 0 bases, with 12 bases between them. The CDR3 spans 17 residues. The germline gives CDR1 ENHRY, CDR2 SYGVKD. The CDR3 is CAISESIWTRSGNTIYF. The DNA of the CDR3 is TGTGCCATCAGTGAGTCGATTTGGACACGCTCTGGAAACACCATATATTTT.

On this clone: A far bigger clonotype differs at one base, so this is likely a read error. Given the absence of the conserved phenylalanine or tryptophan at the CDR3 end, a read error is likely. The limits of the CDR3 on the DNA are not certain, so only TCRdb's listed CDR3 is given. V is TRBV30 and J is TRBJ2-7; the table's D call of TRBD2 was not tested on the DNA. From germline, CDR1 is GTSNPN and CDR2 SVGIG (reference sequence). The CDR3 is 11 residues long, ends included. The CDR3 sequence is CAWSVRSLRYL.

The rearrangement joins TRBV6-6 to TRBJ1-1, with 9 bases aligning to TRBD1. With 6 bases clipped from V and 3 bases from J, the junction kept 2 bases outside the gene matches. The CDR3 contains 13 residues. Germline-derived CDR1 and CDR2 are MNHNY and SVGAGI (reference sequence). The CDR3 spells CASRGDRDTEAFF. CDR3 DNA sequence: TGTGCCAGCAGAGGGGACAGGGACACTGAAGCTTTCTTT.

The chain has TRBV5-1 and TRBJ2-3, with a tentative D call TRBD2 (7 bases). Looked up from germline, CDR1 is SGHRS and CDR2 is YFSETQ. The CDR3 covers 15 residues. Between the trimmed V and J ends, which lost 4 bases and 4 bases, there was a span of 16 bases. This CDR3 is CASSQPKGGADTQYF. The DNA of the CDR3 is TGCGCCAGCAGCCAGCCCAAGGGGGGGGCAGATACGCAGTATTTT.

This chain links TRBV27 with TRBJ2-7, with D possibly being TRBD2 (5 bases). This CDR3 has 16 amino acids. V lost 2 bases, J lost 2 bases, and 16 bases lay in between. Germline V gene lookup returns CDR1 MNHEY and CDR2 SMNVEV (reference sequence). The CDR3 reads CASSLRSASYTYEQYF. For the CDR3, the DNA is TGTGCCAGCAGTTTAAGGTCCGCTAGCTACACCTACGAGCAGTACTTC.

This chain joins TRBV19 and TRBJ2-1; 9 bases are shared with TRBD2. CDR1 is LNHDA, CDR2 SQIVND, per germline (reference sequence). The CDR3 contains 15 residues. With 7 bases clipped from V and 6 bases from J, the junction kept 10 bases outside the gene matches. The chain's CDR3 is CASTRREGRSNEQFF. The CDR3 nucleotides are TGTGCCAGTACAAGGCGGGAGGGCCGCTCCAATGAGCAGTTCTTC.

V usage is TRBV4-2 and J usage is TRBJ2-3; D is ambiguous. Germline V CDR1 and CDR2: LGHNA, YNFKEQ. Deletions cut 0 bases from V and 1 base from J, with 11 bases between. The CDR3 sequence is 16 residues long. The DNA for the CDR3 is TGTGCCAGCAGCCAAGAAGTGAACGGGCGCACAGATACGCAGTATTTT. Residues: CASSQEVNGRTDTQYF.

The chain is built from TRBV2 and TRBJ2-7; D is unclear. CDR3 length: 13 amino acids. The ends were cut back, 6 bases at V and 3 bases at J, with 12 bases in the middle. The germline CDR1 and CDR2 sequences are SNHLY and FYNNEI. The CDR3 loop reads CASSGRRVYEQYF. For the CDR3, the DNA is TGTGCCAGCAGCGGACGGCGAGTCTACGAGCAGTACTTC.

This clone was counted once. This chain uses TRBV10-1 with TRBJ2-6; D perhaps matches TRBD1 (6 bases). The CDR3 runs to 22 residues. Germline V gene data show CDR1 as WNHNN and CDR2 as SYGVQD (reference sequence). V lost 0 bases and J 0 bases, leaving 24 bases between the germline ends. In DNA form, the CDR3 reads TGCGCCAGCAGTGAGTCTTCGGTTGTGAGTACAGGGAAACTCTCTGGGGCCAACGTCCTGACTTTC. The encoded protein is CASSESSVVSTGKLSGANVLTF.

This chain uses TRBV5-1 with TRBJ1-1, with TRBD1 as a possible D gene (6 bases). The germline V gene encodes CDR1 SGHRS and CDR2 YFSETQ. Trimming cost V 4 bases and J 5 bases, with 18 bases left between them. The CDR3 is 15 amino acids. The DNA of the CDR3 is TGCGCCAGCAGCCTCCACAGGGTCGCGGGAACTGAAGCTTTCTTT. It yields the protein CASSLHRVAGTEAFF.

The chain couples TRBV11-2 to TRBJ2-1, with no clear D. The CDR3 totals 14 residues. V lost 6 bases to trimming and J lost 4 bases, with 13 bases between them. CDR1 and CDR2 (germline): SGHAT, FQNNGV. CDR3 in DNA: TGTGCCAGCAGTTTCCGGACCTTTTACAATGAGCAGTTCTTC. Its translation: CASSFRTFYNEQFF.

This chain links TRBV7-3 with TRBJ1-1, with D tentatively TRBD1 (6 bases). The V and J ends lost 5 bases and 4 bases respectively, with 11 bases between them. Germline CDR1 and CDR2: SGHTA and FQGTGA. This CDR3 comprises 13 residues. The CDR3, as DNA: TGTGCCAGCAGCCGGACAGTTGGCACTGAAGCTTTCTTT. It codes for CASSRTVGTEAFF.

CDR3: CASSLGPTGIYEQYF. The CDR3 DNA is TGCGCCAGCAGCTTGGGTCCAACAGGGATATACGAGCAGTACTTC. V and J are TRBV5-1 and TRBJ2-7; maybe TRBD1 (6 bases). With 0 bases removed from V and 4 bases from J, the gap between germline ends came to 14 bases. CDR1 and CDR2 from the germline V gene are SGHRS and YFSETQ. CDR3 size: 15 residues.

This clone was counted only a few times. This rearrangement joins TRBV2 to TRBJ1-5; D is perhaps TRBD1 (5 bases). V lost 6 bases and J 2 bases, leaving 14 bases between the germline ends. Germline V gene data show CDR1 as SNHLY and CDR2 as FYNNEI. This CDR3 has 15 residues. CDR3: CASSQSTVGNQPQHF. The CDR3 nucleotides read TGTGCCAGCAGCCAATCGACAGTAGGCAATCAGCCCCAGCATTTT.

The V gene is TRBV28, the J gene TRBJ2-3, with 7 bases lining up with TRBD2. Germline V CDR1 and CDR2: MDHEN, SYDVKM. With V trimmed by 6 bases and J by 5 bases, 8 bases remained unmatched. This CDR3 comprises 14 residues. The CDR3, as DNA: TGTGCCAGCAGCCCGACGGGGGGAAGAGATACGCAGTATTTT. Translation gives CASSPTGGRDTQYF.

This clone was found a few times. The genes are TRBV7-3 and TRBJ1-1; a weak D match, TRBD1 (5 bases). The CDR3 extends over 15 amino acids. In germline, CDR1 is SGHTA, CDR2 FQGTGA. Trimming left V 2 bases short and J 1 base short, with 11 bases between. The CDR3 DNA is TGTGCCAGCAGCTTAGGAGGGGCTCAGAACACTGAAGCTTTCTTT. Protein sequence: CASSLGGAQNTEAFF.